The clone carrying this TCR beta chain has just a few counts. Its antigen remains unidentified. 5'RACE with constant-segment primers yielded barcoded, UMI-tagged TCR alpha and TCR beta cDNA libraries. MiXCR was run by TCRdb on the 5' RACE reads, yielding one entry per CDR3 protein. Found here are around 90,000 distinct CDR3 sequences, approximately 13% of them singletons; the top ten hold roughly a quarter. This record belongs to a study of T-cell memory formation after mild COVID-19. Turning to the study itself: Clustering of TCRs was largely donor specific.

CDR3 size: 14 residues. Germline V gene data show CDR1 as DFQATT and CDR2 as SNEGSKA (reference sequence). The V gene lost 3 bases and the J gene lost 1 base, with 10 bases spanning the gap. Study outcomes and limitations: Memory cells collected pre-infection included some clones that later responded, suggesting cross-reactive memory joined. Clonal second-wave expansions that peaked on day 37 had unconfirmed SARS-CoV-2 specificity.

Source material: PBMCs or a T cell subset sorted from them (not recorded which). The receptor's source is an adult woman who had mild COVID-19 (a few samples of this study predate the infection). Cell type and time point are not known. This chain connects TRBV20-1 to TRBJ2-4; no definite D call. The CDR3 DNA reads TGCAGTGCTAGTAAGGCAGCCGCCAAAAACATTCAGTACTTC. It yields the protein CSASKAAAKNIQYF.